This TCR beta chain was recorded in a study of liver allograft versus peripheral blood T cells. Study details: Transplanted livers held T cell receptor repertoires, and these were compared with repertoires in recipients' peripheral blood.

This clonotype came up many times. Using its own MiXCR run on the reads, TCRdb lists one record per CDR3 protein. The sample carries some 16,000 distinct CDR3 sequences, roughly a fifth recorded once. CDR3 length: 14 amino acids. Germline-derived CDR1 and CDR2 are KGHSH and LQKENI. V lost 0 bases and J lost 8, with 10 bases in between. The chain joins TRBV18 to TRBJ1-4; D is unclear. The source is a human patient who had a liver transplant. The graft donor may have contributed some T cells. CDR3 nucleotides: TGTGCCAGCTCACCACCCCTAGACGGGGAAAAACTGTTTTTT. This sequence encodes CASSPPLDGEKLFF.